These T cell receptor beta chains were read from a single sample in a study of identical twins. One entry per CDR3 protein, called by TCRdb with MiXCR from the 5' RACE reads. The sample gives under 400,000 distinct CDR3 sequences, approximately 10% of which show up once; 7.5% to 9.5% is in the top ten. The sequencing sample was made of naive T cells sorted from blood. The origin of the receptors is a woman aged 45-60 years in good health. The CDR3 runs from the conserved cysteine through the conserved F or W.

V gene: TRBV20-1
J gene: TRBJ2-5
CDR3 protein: CSVQDRQETQYF

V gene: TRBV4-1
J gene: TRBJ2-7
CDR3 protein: CASSQEGRRFAYEQYF

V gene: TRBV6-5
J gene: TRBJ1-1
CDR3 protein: CASSYANRITEAFF

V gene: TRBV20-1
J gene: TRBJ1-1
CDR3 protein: CSARAMTGLDTEAFF

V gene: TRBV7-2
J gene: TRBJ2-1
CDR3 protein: CASSLTGPYDEQFF

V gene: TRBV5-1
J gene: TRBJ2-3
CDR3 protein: CASSLEGDGDTQYF

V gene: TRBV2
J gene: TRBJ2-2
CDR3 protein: CASSGAAPPGELFF

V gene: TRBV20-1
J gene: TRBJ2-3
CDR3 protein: CSARDPFSRSSTDTQYF

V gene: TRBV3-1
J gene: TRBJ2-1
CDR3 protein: CASSISVRLAGVEQFF

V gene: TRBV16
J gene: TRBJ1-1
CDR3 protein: CASSPLGENTEAFF

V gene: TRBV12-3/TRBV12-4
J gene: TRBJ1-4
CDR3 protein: CASSPPGTGEEKLFF

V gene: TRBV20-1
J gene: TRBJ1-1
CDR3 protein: CSARNSPGTEAFF

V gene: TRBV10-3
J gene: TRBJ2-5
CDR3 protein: CATGGIQETQYF

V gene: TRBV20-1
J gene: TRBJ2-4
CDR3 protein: CSARVTGTGVTKNIQYF

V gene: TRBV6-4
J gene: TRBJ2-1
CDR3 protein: CANQGEGRSNEQFF

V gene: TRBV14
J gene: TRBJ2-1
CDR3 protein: CASSQVMTSYNEQFF

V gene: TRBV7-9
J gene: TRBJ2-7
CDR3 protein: CASRDRGAYEQYF

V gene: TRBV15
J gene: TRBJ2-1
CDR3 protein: CATSQGLAALNEQFF

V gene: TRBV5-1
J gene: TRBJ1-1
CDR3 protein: CASNEGTMNTEAFF

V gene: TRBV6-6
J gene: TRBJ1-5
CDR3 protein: CASRGGAAANQPQHF

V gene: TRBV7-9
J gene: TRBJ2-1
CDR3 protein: CASSPLGEQFF

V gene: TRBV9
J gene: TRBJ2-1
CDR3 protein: CASTPGTVPYNEQFF

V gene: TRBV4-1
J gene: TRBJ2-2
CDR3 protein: CASSQESGTKAGELFF

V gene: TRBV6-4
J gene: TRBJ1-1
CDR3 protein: CASSEQRGTEAFF

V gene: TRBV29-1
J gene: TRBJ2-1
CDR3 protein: CSVDMRFF

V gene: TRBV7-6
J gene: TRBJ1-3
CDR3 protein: CASSFGNGPRNTIYF

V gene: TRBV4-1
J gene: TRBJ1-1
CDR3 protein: CASSHESESGPTEAFF

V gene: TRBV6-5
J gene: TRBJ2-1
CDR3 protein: CASSYLRLAGDGGEQFF

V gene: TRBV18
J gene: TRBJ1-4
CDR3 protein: CASSSPGQSNEKLFF

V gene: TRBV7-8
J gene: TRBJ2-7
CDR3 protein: CASSPDQGAKYF

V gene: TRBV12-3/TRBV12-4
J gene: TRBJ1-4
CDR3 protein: CASSRGREEKLFF

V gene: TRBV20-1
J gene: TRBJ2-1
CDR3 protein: CSAQRAGGAFDEQFF

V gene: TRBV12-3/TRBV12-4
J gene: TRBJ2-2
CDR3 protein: CASIPTGNTGELFF

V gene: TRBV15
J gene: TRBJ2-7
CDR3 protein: CATSREDGTSVEQYF

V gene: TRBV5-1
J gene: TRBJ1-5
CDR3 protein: CASSPQGDQPQHF

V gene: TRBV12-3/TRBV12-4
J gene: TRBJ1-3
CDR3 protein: CASSQQGVEDTIYF

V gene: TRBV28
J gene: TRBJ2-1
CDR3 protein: CASSGGADDNEQFF

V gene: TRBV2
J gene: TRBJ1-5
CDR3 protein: CARSTGTDQPQHF

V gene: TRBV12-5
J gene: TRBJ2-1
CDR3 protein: CASGLENEQFF

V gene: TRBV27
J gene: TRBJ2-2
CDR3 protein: CASSSSGSGELFF

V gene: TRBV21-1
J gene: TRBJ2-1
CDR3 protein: CASSAGPTHNEQFF

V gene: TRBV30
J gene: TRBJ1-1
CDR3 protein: CAWSVGDRELNTEAFF

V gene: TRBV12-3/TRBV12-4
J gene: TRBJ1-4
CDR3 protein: CASSYQGAANEKLFF